Each of the 20 T cell receptor beta chains below was sequenced from the same sample in a study of blood T cell repertoires in COVID-19. Profiled with immunoSEQ multiplex PCR; TCRdb holds only in-frame clones, not every one. The table lists over 250,000 clones, around nine tenths of them singletons. The sample comprised peripheral blood. Source of these receptors: a man aged 35-49 years who had recovered from COVID-19.

The CDR3 loop is CASSYMYPNQNIQYF. The CDR3 region has the DNA TGTGCCAGCAGTTACATGTACCCTAACCAAAACATTCAGTACTTC. The chain recombines TRBV6-2 or TRBV6-3 with TRBJ2-4; D is undetermined. Germline CDR1 MNHEY, CDR2 SVGEGT. The CDR3 is 15 amino acids. V gave up 2 bases and J gave up 5 bases, with 13 bases separating them.

This clone was picked up one time. V usage is TRBV7-2 and J usage is TRBJ1-5, with D perhaps matching TRBD1 (6 bases). CDR3 length equals 14 residues. Germline-derived CDR1 and CDR2 are SGHTA and FQGNSA. Between the trimmed V and J ends, which lost 2 bases and 5 bases, there was a span of 10 bases. The CDR3 nucleotides are TGTGCCAGCAGCTTAAGGGCAGGGGATCAGCCCCAGCATTTT. It translates to CASSLRAGDQPQHF.

This chain joins TRBV7-6 and TRBJ2-7; 7 bases line up with TRBD2. Germline V gene data show CDR1 as SGHVS and CDR2 as FNYEAQ. This CDR3 comprises 13 residues. J lost 6 bases, V lost 5 bases, and 7 bases had no gene match. The CDR3 sequence: CASSPRTRGEQYF. The CDR3, as DNA: TGTGCCAGCAGCCCGAGGACTAGGGGCGAGCAGTACTTC. Full variable domain (remainder filled in from reference TRBV7-6 and TRBJ2-7): GAGVSQSPRYKVTKRGQDVALRCDPISGHVSLYWYRQALGQGPEFLTYFNYEAQQDKSGLPNDRFSAERPEGSISTLTIQRTEQRDSAMYRCASSPRTRGEQYFGPGTRLTVT.

V gene TRBV15 combines with J gene TRBJ2-7, with D possibly TRBD2 on 5 matching bases. The CDR3 extends over 13 amino acids. V lost 0 bases and J 9 bases, leaving 12 bases between the germline ends. CDR1 LNHNV and CDR2 YYDKDF come from the germline V gene (reference sequence). The CDR3: CATSRDRGFGQYF. The CDR3, as DNA: TGTGCCACCAGCAGAGATCGGGGTTTCGGGCAGTACTTC.

CDR3 sequence: CASSYRVERGYTF. CDR3 in DNA: TGTGCCAGCAGCTACAGGGTAGAGAGGGGCTACACCTTC. This chain joins TRBV12-3 or TRBV12-4 and TRBJ1-2, with D possibly being TRBD1 (6 bases). This CDR3 region has 13 residues. With 6 bases removed from V and 8 bases from J, the gap between germline ends came to 16 bases.

V usage is TRBV9 and J usage is TRBJ2-7, with a possible D match to TRBD2 (5 bases). CDR1 and CDR2 (germline): SGDLS, YYNGEE. The CDR3 consists of 14 residues. V shed 3 bases and J shed 2 bases, with 12 bases lying between them. In DNA, the CDR3 is TGTGCCAGCAGCGGCACGGACTTTCCCTACGAGCAGTACTTC. It encodes CASSGTDFPYEQYF.

This clone was recorded only once. The J gene is TRBJ2-2, the V gene TRBV7-9; maybe TRBD2 (6 bases). CDR3 length equals 16 residues. V dropped 7 bases and J dropped 0 bases, with 15 bases sitting between them. Looked up from germline, CDR1 is SEHNR and CDR2 is FQNEAQ (reference sequence). Here the CDR3 DNA reads TGTGCCAGCAATGAAAGGCGGGGCTCGAACACCGGGGAGCTGTTTTTT. Amino acids: CASNERRGSNTGELFF.

V usage is TRBV25-1 and J usage is TRBJ2-3; the D is unclear. The length of the CDR3 is 14 residues. Trimming pared 1 base from V and 2 bases from J, leaving 7 bases between. Germline CDR1 MGHDK, CDR2 SYGVNS. The CDR3 region has the DNA TGTGCCAGCAGTGAATCTGGGCTCACAGATACGCAGTATTTT. This encodes CASSESGLTDTQYF.

This rearrangement joins TRBV18 to TRBJ2-5, with 11 bases that match TRBD2. The CDR3 is 16 residues long. Germline-derived CDR1 and CDR2 are KGHSH and LQKENI. V dropped 3 bases and J dropped 1; count of bases not matched to a gene: 4. Here the CDR3 reads CASSPPSGGFQETQYF. In DNA form, the CDR3 reads TGTGCCAGCTCACCCCCTAGCGGGGGGTTCCAAGAGACCCAGTACTTC.

The rearrangement uses TRBV7-3 and TRBJ2-2, with D hard to call. The CDR3 covers 12 residues. CDR1 and CDR2 from the germline V gene are SGHTA and FQGTGA. The V gene lost 6 bases and the J gene lost 5 bases, with 7 bases spanning the gap. The CDR3, as DNA: TGTGCCAGCAGTCGGGTAACCGGGGAGCTGTTTTTT. Its translation is CASSRVTGELFF.

V is TRBV7-2 and J is TRBJ2-3; tentatively, D is TRBD1 (6 bases). In germline, CDR1 is SGHTA, CDR2 FQGNSA. This CDR3 region has 15 residues. Deletions cut 5 bases from V and 4 bases from J, with 16 bases between. The CDR3 region is CASSHPPGQSDTQYF. CDR3 DNA sequence: TGTGCCAGCAGCCACCCCCCGGGACAATCAGATACGCAGTATTTT.

The chain employs TRBV7-8 and TRBJ2-3, with TRBD2 identical over 8 bases. J was trimmed by 4 bases and V by 4 bases; bases with no gene match: 10. The CDR3 consists of 16 residues. Germline V gene data show CDR1 as SGHVS and CDR2 as FQNEAQ. This CDR3 is CASSSPSSGRADTQYF. The CDR3 DNA follows: TGTGCCAGCAGCTCTCCCTCTAGCGGGCGGGCAGATACGCAGTATTTT.

The CDR3 loop is CASHTGRGQFF. The CDR3 bases are TGCGCCAGCCACACCGGCAGAGGGCAGTTCTTC. This chain joins TRBV10-2 and TRBJ2-1; D ambiguous. CDR3 length: 11 amino acids. Germline V lookup: CDR1 WSHSY, CDR2 SAAADI. V was clipped by 8 bases and J by 12 bases, with 14 bases between them.

The chain uses TRBV6-1 and TRBJ2-7, with 8 bases matching TRBD2. CDR1 MNHNS and CDR2 SASEGT come from the germline V gene. This CDR3 spans 16 amino acids. V was pared by 4 bases and J by 2 bases, with 10 bases of the junction left unmatched. This chain's CDR3 is CASSAFAGGLTYEQYF. Written as DNA, the CDR3 is TGTGCCAGCAGTGCGTTCGCGGGAGGCCTCACCTACGAGCAGTACTTC.

This clone has a single count. This chain uses TRBV19 with TRBJ2-7; TRBD1 might be the D (5 bases). Trimming pared 4 bases from V and 3 bases from J, leaving 25 bases between. Germline V CDR1 and CDR2: LNHDA, SQIVND (reference sequence). This CDR3 has 18 residues. CDR3 nucleotides: TGTGCCAGTAGTACGCCAACGTTGGGGCCGGGCCAAATCTACGAGCAGTACTTC. Amino acids: CASSTPTLGPGQIYEQYF.

The DNA of the CDR3 is TGTGCCAGCAGCTTAGACAGGCCAAGGGAAGAGACCCAGTACTTC. Translation gives CASSLDRPREETQYF. The V and J genes are TRBV7-2 and TRBJ2-5, with D perhaps TRBD1 (5 bases). The CDR3 runs to 15 residues. The germline V gene encodes CDR1 SGHTA and CDR2 FQGNSA. V was clipped by 1 base and J by 3 bases, with 12 bases between them.

The chain is built from TRBV29-1 and TRBJ2-1, with TRBD2 identical over 12 bases. The CDR3 contains 16 residues. J lost 7 bases, V lost 2 bases, and 9 bases had no gene match. Germline V gives CDR1 SQVTM, CDR2 ANQGSEA. The CDR3 DNA sequence: TGCAGCGTTGAACCCCCTAGCGGGGGGGTATTTAATGAGCAGTTCTTC. It is translated as CSVEPPSGGVFNEQFF.

This clone was observed a handful of times. The CDR3 protein is CASSYRPADEQFF. Here the CDR3 DNA reads TGTGCCAGCAGTTACCGACCCGCGGATGAGCAGTTCTTC. The chain combines TRBV27 with TRBJ2-1; D not resolved. Germline V lookup: CDR1 MNHEY, CDR2 SMNVEV (reference sequence). This CDR3 has 13 residues. V was pared by 4 bases and J by 8 bases, with 12 bases between.

This clone was seen just once. The gene calls are TRBV12-3 or TRBV12-4 and TRBJ1-2; 9 positions agree with TRBD1. The CDR3 spans 13 residues. J gave up 6 bases and V 6 bases, and 5 bases lay outside the gene matches. The CDR3 loop reads CASSTGTGNGYTF. In nucleotides, the CDR3 is TGTGCCAGCAGCACCGGGACAGGGAATGGCTACACCTTC.

The V call is TRBV10-3, the J call TRBJ2-3; D is possibly TRBD2 (7 bases). Trimming took 2 bases from V and 1 from J, leaving 10 bases between them. Germline V CDR1 and CDR2: ENHRY, SYGVKD. The CDR3 consists of 15 residues. The CDR3 nucleotides read TGTGCCATCAGTGAGCCGGGGGGCCGCACAGATACGCAGTATTTT. This gives the protein CAISEPGGRTDTQYF.